This T cell receptor (beta chain) was observed in a study of cytomegalovirus exposure and HLA in healthy donors. Study summary: The roughly 120 validation repertoires matched the 500 to 750 first-cohort repertoires in platform, a later analysis reported.

Produced via immunoSEQ multiplex PCR; TCRdb's table is partial and in-frame only. Among over 250,000 clones listed, 65% to 90% were seen once. Germline V CDR1 and CDR2: SGHNT, YYREEE (reference sequence). This CDR3 region has 14 residues. Study observations and caveats: A classifier reportedly called cytomegalovirus status with high sensitivity and specificity.

This clone occurred once. The antigen remains unidentified. One end of the junction varies from germline; a read error may be responsible. The V call is TRBV5-4, the J call TRBJ2-3, with unresolved D. Material: PBMCs. This sequence originates from a woman aged 18-29 years in good health and CMV-seronegative. The DNA of the CDR3 is TGTACCAGCAGCTTGGGCCAGGGCACAGATACGCAGTATTTT. Residues: CTSSLGQGTDTQYF.